These 9 T cell receptor beta chains share one sample of origin, sequenced in a study of CD8+ T cells in alopecia areata. cDNA reverse transcribed from extracted RNA served as the sequencing template. Some clones are missing from TCRdb's copy, which holds only in-frame ones; the method was immunoSEQ multiplex PCR. In the table there are some 180,000 clones, roughly 63% of which are singletons. The source was CD4+ T cells sorted from blood, collected at week 0. Receptor source: a human donor with alopecia areata.

V is TRBV30 and J is TRBJ2-5, with D uncertain. V was clipped by 0 bases and J by 6 bases, with 23 bases between them. From germline, CDR1 is GTSNPN and CDR2 SVGIG (reference sequence). CDR3 length: 17 amino acids. CDR3 nucleotide sequence: TGTGCCTGGAGTGTACCACAGTTGGCCCCCCTGATGAAGACCCAGTACTTC. Protein: CAWSVPQLAPLMKTQYF.

The CDR3 DNA is TGTGCCAGCAGCCCCGGACTGAACACCGGGGAGCTGTTTTTT. This sequence encodes CASSPGLNTGELFF. The chain joins TRBV14 to TRBJ2-2; a possible D gene is TRBD2 (5 bases). Germline V gene lookup returns CDR1 SGHDN and CDR2 FVKESK. The CDR3 covers 14 residues. Trimming took off 4 bases at V and 1 base at J, with 7 bases between the two ends. Full variable domain (rest looked up from reference TRBV14 and TRBJ2-2): EAGVTQFPSHSVIEKGQTVTLRCDPISGHDNLYWYRRVMGKEIKFLLHFVKESKQDESGMPNNRFLAERTGGTYSTLKVQPAELEDSGVYFCASSPGLNTGELFFGEGSRLTVL.

The gene calls are TRBV30 and TRBJ1-1, with D perhaps matching TRBD1 (5 bases). The CDR3 is made up of 11 amino acids. Deletions cut 3 bases from V and 4 bases from J, with 6 bases between. CDR1 and CDR2 from the germline V gene are GTSNPN and SVGIG (reference sequence). The CDR3 coding sequence is TGTGCCTGGAGGGGGGTCACTGAAGCTTTCTTT. Translated: CAWRGVTEAFF.

The chain is built from TRBV6-5 and TRBJ2-2; D remains ambiguous. This CDR3 is 12 amino acids long. The V and J ends lost 6 bases and 9 bases respectively, with 11 bases between them. Germline CDR1 and CDR2: MNHEY and SVGAGI. The CDR3 DNA reads as TGTGCCAGCAGGGCCTCGGGTAGGGAGCTGTTTTTT. Protein: CASRASGRELFF.

V is TRBV30 and J is TRBJ1-6; the D is unclear. The CDR3 contains 14 residues. Deletions cut 3 bases from V and 6 bases from J, with 12 bases between. Germline V CDR1 and CDR2: GTSNPN, SVGIG (reference sequence). CDR3 nucleotide sequence: TGTGCCTGGAGCCAACGAGGTAGTAATTCACCCCTCCACTTT. It translates to CAWSQRGSNSPLHF.

The chain recombines TRBV9 with TRBJ2-2, with unresolved D. V was clipped by 0 bases and J by 8 bases, with 5 bases between them. There are 12 residues in the CDR3. Germline V CDR1 and CDR2: SGDLS, YYNGEE. The DNA of the CDR3 is TGTGCCAGCAGCGTAGACCCTGGGGAGCTGTTTTTT. Translated: CASSVDPGELFF.

The J gene is TRBJ1-2, the V gene TRBV30, with 7 bases lining up with TRBD1. Germline CDR1 is GTSNPN and CDR2 is SVGIG (reference sequence). J lost 5 bases, V lost 0 bases, and 12 bases had no gene match. The CDR3 consists of 16 residues. This chain's CDR3 is CAWSVLPQGRGYGYTF. The CDR3 nucleotides are TGTGCCTGGAGTGTACTCCCACAAGGCAGGGGGTATGGCTACACCTTC. Full variable domain (remainder filled in from reference TRBV30 and TRBJ1-2): SQTIHQWPATLVQPVGSPLSLECTVEGTSNPNLYWYRQAAGRGLQLLFYSVGIGQISSEVPQNLSASRPQDRQFILSSKKLLLSDSGFYLCAWSVLPQGRGYGYTFGSGTRLTVV.

This clone was observed a few times. This chain joins TRBV7-2 and TRBJ2-5, with a weak D call TRBD2 (6 bases). The germline gives CDR1 SGHTA, CDR2 FQGNSA. The V gene lost 6 bases and the J gene lost 1 base, with 15 bases spanning the gap. This CDR3 region has 15 residues. CDR3 DNA: TGTGCCAGCAGTACCGTCGCGGGGAGCCAAGAGACCCAGTACTTC. It is translated as CASSTVAGSQETQYF.

This clone was detected a few times. The rearrangement links TRBV5-6 to TRBJ1-1, with D possibly TRBD1 on 6 matching bases. The V end was cut by 4 bases, the J end by 3 bases, with 13 bases between. The CDR3 covers 14 residues. Looked up from germline, CDR1 is SGHDT and CDR2 is YYEEEE. The CDR3 bases are TGTGCCAGCAGCATGGACAGTGTGGACACTGAAGCTTTCTTT. Translating it yields CASSMDSVDTEAFF.